One sample yielded the 6 T cell receptor beta chains listed below, sequenced in a study of tumor-infiltrating lymphocytes in primary liver carcinoma. For blood RNA, unsorted whole blood served as the source, and germline DNA was extracted too. With a constant-region primer, TCR beta cDNA was made from 500 ng of total RNA. Amplification in three nested multiplex PCR rounds with slightly modified ARM-PCR gave rise to TCR beta libraries. In the first two PCR rounds, TRBV1-TRBV30 forward primers were paired with a C-beta reverse primer, and each round lasted roughly 9 cycles. TCRdb itself ran the multiplex PCR reads through MiXCR, one entry per CDR3 protein. The sample includes 150,000 to 200,000 distinct CDR3 sequences, roughly two thirds of them seen just once. The sequencing input was peripheral blood. These receptors were taken from an older woman with primary liver carcinoma and hepatitis B virus infection.

This clonotype was seen only a few times. V gene TRBV5-1 combines with J gene TRBJ1-2; D perhaps matches TRBD1 (5 bases). CDR3 length: 12 amino acids. The germline gives CDR1 SGHRS, CDR2 YFSETQ. V shed 0 bases and J shed 7 bases, with 7 bases lying between them. CDR3 coding DNA: TGCGCCAGCAGCTTGGGGGACGGTGGCTACACCTTC. This translates into CASSLGDGGYTF.

Notes on this clonotype: The junction departs from the called germline gene at one end, perhaps through a read error. This chain joins TRBV14 and TRBJ2-1; the D is unclear. The CDR3 length is 14 residues. CDR1 SGHDN and CDR2 FVKESK come from the germline V gene. As DNA, the CDR3 is TGTACCAGCAGCCAAGATCTCATAGTCAATGAGCAGTTCTTC. This codes for CTSSQDLIVNEQFF.

The chain joins TRBV28 to TRBJ2-3, with TRBD2 identical over 10 bases. Germline CDR1 reads MDHEN; CDR2 reads SYDVKM. CDR3 length: 17 residues. The J segment lost 3 bases and the V segment lost 1 base, leaving 7 bases of the junction unmatched. As DNA, the CDR3 is TGTGCCAGCAGTTTATTGAGCGGGAGGGGTTATACAGATACGCAGTATTTT. Protein: CASSLLSGRGYTDTQYF.

Concerning this clonotype itself: One junction end does not reproduce the germline sequence, and a read error may be involved. The chain carries TRBV5-4 and TRBJ2-3; 9 bases fit TRBD1. The germline V gene has CDR1 SGHNT and CDR2 YYREEE (reference sequence). This CDR3 comprises 16 residues. In nucleotides, the CDR3 is TGTGCCAGCAGCGCCCGGGTGGACAGGGGTACAGATACGCAGTGTTTT. Amino acid sequence: CASSARVDRGTDTQCF.

V usage is TRBV4-1 and J usage is TRBJ2-5, with TRBD2 identical over 9 bases. Germline V CDR1 and CDR2: MGHRA, YSYEKL. CDR3 size: 15 residues. V lost 8 bases and J lost 1; bases outside the gene matches: 8. The CDR3 region is CASYRLAGTQETQYF. CDR3 nucleotides: TGCGCCAGCTACCGGCTAGCGGGAACCCAAGAGACCCAGTACTTC.

This clonotype was picked up a small number of times. Because it lacks the conserved phenylalanine or tryptophan at the end, this CDR3 is likely a read error. This chain connects TRBV11-2 to TRBJ2-7; D gene uncertain. Germline CDR1 and CDR2: SGHAT and FQNNGV. CDR3 length: 12 amino acids. The V and J ends lost 5 bases and 2 bases respectively, with 7 bases between them. The CDR3 sequence is CASSPLTYEQYS. In DNA form, the CDR3 reads TGTGCCAGCAGCCCCCTGACCTACGAGCAGTACTCA.